What follows describes a single TCR beta chain. Its specific antigen is unknown. No qualities accompany the bases; no much larger clone lies one base away. These data come from a study of Ad26.COV2.S vaccination and SARS-CoV-2 variants listed by TCRdb under 2021. Looking at the study overall: Vaccine-arm donors were drawn from COV1001, a multicentre, randomized, double-blind, placebo-controlled phase I-IIa trial of Ad26.COV2.S in healthy adults. Ad26.COV2.S was administered intramuscularly at a dose of 5x10^10 or 1x10^11 viral particles, either as one shot or as two shots given 56 days apart. TCRbeta repertoire sequencing was used to assess the specificity and breadth of SARS-CoV-2-reactive T cell receptors after Ad26.COV2.S vaccination. A total of approximately 30 samples were included in the TCR-sequenced set, comprising approximately 20 Ad26.COV2.S vaccine recipients, 5 placebo recipients and 8 SARS-CoV-2 convalescent individuals. Participants in the trial were split at random into five groups of five each, receiving low-dose or high-dose Ad26.COV2.S once or twice, or else placebo on both occasions. Investigators remained blinded to trial group allocation during experiments and outcome assessment.

The paper as a whole reports these results and caveats: According to the authors, total T cell responses may have been underestimated by the TCR breadth and depth analyses. The study was not powered to compare responses between vaccine doses or regimens. Vaccine and placebo recipients had similar non-spike TCR breadth, a finding consistent with the vaccine containing only spike. Compared with placebo recipients, Ad26.COV2.S recipients showed higher spike-specific TCR breadth (P = 0.0014). Substantial breadth of spike-specific CD8+ and CD4+ T cell responses was reported after vaccination.

The immunoSEQ Assay was the method used to sequence TCRbeta CDR3 regions. After extraction, genomic DNA underwent amplification by bias-controlled multiplex PCR, followed by high-throughput sequencing. Under the source paper's analysis protocol: Collapsing and filtering of sequences were performed to quantify the absolute abundance of each unique TCRbeta CDR3 region. T cell fraction was estimated by normalization of TCRbeta template counts to usable DNA, with usable DNA being measured through amplification of reference genes present in all nucleated cells. Repertoire TCRs were annotated as SARS-CoV-2-specific when V gene, CDR3 amino acid sequence and J gene were exactly matched to a known reactive TCR set. MIRA supplied the reference SARS-CoV-2 TCR set, which was filtered for enrichment in COVID-19-positive ImmuneCODE repertoires so that public or cross-reactive TCRs were removed. Using the MIRA antigens, annotated TCRs were further analysed by specific ORF or by position within an ORF. Depth was the summed frequency of annotated unique rearrangements, while breadth was defined as annotated unique rearrangements over total unique productive rearrangements. TCR breadth was compared between groups using two-sided Wilcoxon rank-sum tests. TCRdb re-hosts the immuneACCESS table, in-frame sequences only. Its copies lack some clones; in the studies checked, an unresolved V gene accounts for under half of them, and the cause for the rest is not known. V and J calls and clone size are as listed in that table; D and trimming were resolved from the DNA. Recorded for this sample are about 370,000 clones; around 89% of them occurred a single time. The leading ten clones occupy around 1.8% of the sample.

The intended sense of this specimen's treatment or condition label: approximately 18 received Ad26.COV2.S at low or high dose, single or two shots; several received placebo; per-sample allocation not given. For vaccine and placebo recipients, the sequenced repertoires came from samples collected on day 63 after the first injection. In Cohort 1b, about 27 adults aged 18-55 years were enrolled at a single site in Boston, USA, between 29 July and 7 August 2020. Ad26.COV2.S consisted of a replication-incompetent adenovirus type 26 vector by which a prefusion-stabilized SARS-CoV-2 spike protein from the original Wuhan strain was expressed. Here V drops 8 bases and J drops 3 bases, and the junction holds 1 base not matched to any gene. From the cysteine through the phenylalanine, the CDR3 covers 11 amino acids. Only the CDR3 portion is preserved as DNA: 33 bases, with reading frame beginning at the first base. Sequences LNHNV (CDR1) and YYDKDF (CDR2) are obtained from the germline V gene (reference sequence).

The chain is assembled from TRBV15 and TRBJ2-7, with 7 bases aligning to TRBD2. Sequencing used peripheral blood, obtained in a trial of Ad26.COV2.S vaccine versus placebo. The clonotype comes from a person between 18 and 65 years old who received the Ad26.COV2.S COVID-19 vaccine or a placebo. The DNA sequence reads TGTGCCACCGGGGAGGGCTACGAGCAGTACTTC. The resulting protein is CATGEGYEQYF.